The rows below give T cell receptor beta chains drawn from one sample of a study of blood T cell repertoires in COVID-19. TCRdb keeps only in-frame clones here, not all; method: immunoSEQ multiplex PCR. The repertoire holds about 300,000 clones, about nine tenths seen once, with 8% to 13% in the top ten. The specimen was PBMCs or T cells enriched from blood (not recorded which). These receptors all stem from a woman under 30 who had recovered from COVID-19. CDR3s include the opening cysteine and the closing phenylalanine or tryptophan. Each record gives: clone size, J gene, V gene, D gene, CDR3 protein, CDR3 DNA. A D gene is named only where the DNA matches it firmly. The size entry is marked missing in some rows and otherwise reads once, few, many or a size class.

>-|TRBJ1-1|TRBV5-1|-
CASSPNRQNTEAFF
TGCGCCAGCAGCCCCAACCGACAGAACACTGAAGCTTTCTTT
>-|TRBJ2-5|TRBV18|-
CASSPPGQGETQYF
TGTGCCAGCTCCCCTCCGGGGCAGGGGGAGACCCAGTACTTC
>once|TRBJ2-5|TRBV4-1|-
CASSQFIQETQYF
TGCGCCAGCAGCCAATTCATTCAAGAGACCCAGTACTTC
>-|TRBJ1-5|TRBV19|-
CASRLLGQPQHF
TGTGCCAGTAGACTCCTCGGGCAGCCCCAGCATTTT
>-|TRBJ1-3|TRBV7-6|-
CASSPDSFLFFGSGNTIYF
TGTGCCAGCAGCCCGGACAGCTTTTTATTCTTCGGCTCTGGAAACACCATATATTTT
>few|TRBJ1-4|TRBV15|TRBD1
CATSRPRTGTNEKLFF
TGTGCCACCAGCAGACCCCGGACAGGGACTAATGAAAAACTGTTTTTT
>-|TRBJ2-2|TRBV24-1|-
CATSDLTTTGELFF
TGTGCCACCAGTGATTTGACTACCACCGGGGAGCTGTTTTTT
>-|TRBJ2-1|TRBV7-9|-
CASGRSGTGNPHEQFF
TGTGCCAGCGGAAGAAGCGGGACAGGTAACCCCCATGAGCAGTTCTTC
>many|TRBJ1-5|TRBV28|TRBD1
CASSSGGGNSNQPQHF
TGTGCCAGCAGTTCAGGGGGCGGCAATAGCAATCAGCCCCAGCATTTT
>-|TRBJ1-5|TRBV4-1|TRBD1
CASSLNRDRVSNQPQHF
TGCGCCAGCAGCCTCAACCGGGACAGGGTGAGCAATCAGCCCCAGCATTTT
>-|TRBJ2-2|TRBV12-5|TRBD1
CASGTYHGTGLPGELFF
TGTGCTAGTGGGACTTACCACGGGACAGGGCTTCCCGGGGAGCTGTTTTTT
>-|TRBJ2-7|TRBV5-6|-
CASSYAQGHEQYF
TGTGCCAGCAGCTACGCTCAGGGCCACGAGCAGTACTTC
>once|TRBJ2-1|TRBV5-4|TRBD1
CASSKGLGQGAFSGKFF
TGTGCCAGCAGTAAAGGGCTCGGACAGGGGGCATTTTCGGGCAAGTTCTTC
>-|TRBJ1-2|TRBV28|-
CASRSFGYGYTF
TGTGCCAGCAGATCCTTCGGCTATGGCTACACCTTC
>-|TRBJ2-7|TRBV6-5|TRBD1
CASSAAAGGAGEQYF
TGTGCCAGCAGCGCCGCGGCAGGGGGCGCGGGCGAGCAGTACTTC
>-|TRBJ2-7|TRBV28|-
CASSPLTGAYEQYF
TGTGCCAGCAGTCCCCTGACAGGCGCCTACGAGCAGTACTTC
>-|TRBJ2-7|TRBV15|-
CATSRDRGTGRYEQYF
TGTGCCACCAGCAGAGATCGAGGGACTGGTCGCTACGAGCAGTACTTC
>-|TRBJ2-1|TRBV27|-
CASSLSIGGEDEQFF
TGTGCCAGCAGTTTATCGATCGGCGGGGAGGATGAGCAGTTCTTC
>few|TRBJ1-5|TRBV24-1|-
CATSDPTRGNQPQHF
TGTGCCACCAGTGACCCTACCCGGGGGAATCAGCCCCAGCATTTT
>-|TRBJ1-1|TRBV5-1|-
CASSLTANTEAFF
TGCGCCAGCAGCTTGACAGCGAACACTGAAGCTTTCTTT
>-|TRBJ1-1|TRBV7-6|-
CASSSLKGMDTEAFF
TGTGCCAGCAGCTCCCTTAAGGGGATGGACACTGAAGCTTTCTTT
>-|TRBJ2-3|TRBV2|TRBD2
CASSAGLAPTDTQYF
TGTGCCAGCAGTGCCGGACTAGCACCCACAGATACGCAGTATTTT
>-|TRBJ1-2|TRBV29-1|-
CSVGRDIYGYTF
TGCAGCGTTGGACGGGACATCTATGGCTACACCTTC
>once|TRBJ2-3|TRBV2|-
CASSPVSTDTQYF
TGTGCCAGCAGCCCTGTTAGCACAGATACGCAGTATTTT
>once|TRBJ1-1|TRBV30|-
CAWSDQTGLLNTEAFF
TGTGCCTGGAGTGATCAAACAGGGCTCCTGAACACTGAAGCTTTCTTT
>-|TRBJ1-5|TRBV7-9|TRBD1
CASSPQGALGQPQHF
TGTGCCAGCAGCCCACAGGGGGCGCTGGGTCAGCCCCAGCATTTT
>-|TRBJ1-6|TRBV30|-
CAWSEQGAEPLHF
TGTGCCTGGAGTGAACAGGGAGCGGAACCCCTCCACTTT
>-|TRBJ1-1|TRBV10-3|TRBD1
CAISLGQGITEAFF
TGTGCCATCAGTTTGGGACAGGGAATTACTGAAGCTTTCTTT
>-|TRBJ1-2|TRBV6-1|TRBD1
CASSGNGRGRLEGYTF
TGTGCCAGCAGTGGTAACGGGAGGGGGCGTTTAGAGGGCTACACCTTC
>-|TRBJ2-1|TRBV28|TRBD1
CASGRADRVDEQFF
TGTGCCAGCGGGCGGGCGGACAGGGTCGATGAGCAGTTCTTC
>-|TRBJ2-2|TRBV9|TRBD1
CASSVEDRGYSNTGELFF
TGTGCCAGCAGCGTAGAGGACAGGGGGTACTCGAACACCGGGGAGCTGTTTTTT
>few|TRBJ1-2|TRBV6-5|TRBD1
CASSYSSGGGGNGYTF
TGTGCCAGCAGTTACTCAAGTGGTGGAGGGGGCAATGGCTACACCTTC
>-|TRBJ2-1|TRBV28|-
CASSPPPTGTDEQFF
TGTGCCAGCAGTCCCCCCCCTACAGGAACCGATGAGCAGTTCTTC
>-|TRBJ2-7|TRBV28|-
CASTQSYEQYF
TGTGCCAGCACCCAATCCTACGAGCAGTACTTC
>-|TRBJ2-3|TRBV19|-
CASSPQGTDTQYF
TGTGCCAGTAGTCCGCAGGGCACAGATACGCAGTATTTT
>-|TRBJ2-3|TRBV12-2|-
CASRPRREIADTQYF
TGTGCAAGTCGCCCCCGCCGGGAGATCGCAGATACGCAGTATTTT
>once|TRBJ1-1|TRBV9|TRBD1
CASSVGVDRAEAFF
TGTGCCAGCAGCGTAGGGGTCGACAGGGCTGAAGCTTTCTTT
>-|TRBJ1-1|TRBV10-3|TRBD1
CAITPDRETEAFF
TGTGCCATCACCCCGGACAGGGAGACTGAAGCTTTCTTT
>-|TRBJ1-5|TRBV3-1/TRBV3-2|-
CASSQDTNQPQHF
TGTGCCAGCAGCCAAGACACTAATCAGCCCCAGCATTTT
>-|TRBJ2-3|TRBV5-1|-
CASSLSVLRFTDTQYF
TGCGCCAGCAGCTTGTCTGTCCTGCGCTTCACAGATACGCAGTATTTT
>-|TRBJ1-5|TRBV7-3|TRBD1
CASSVRTGGPEYSNQPQHF
TGTGCCAGCAGCGTTCGGACAGGGGGCCCCGAATATAGCAATCAGCCCCAGCATTTT
>-|TRBJ2-1|TRBV6-5|TRBD1
CASSSGTGNEQFF
TGTGCCAGCAGTTCCGGGACAGGGAATGAGCAGTTCTTC
>once|TRBJ2-1|TRBV7-9|TRBD1
CASSFSDRTLGNEQFF
TGTGCCAGCAGCTTCTCGGACAGGACTTTGGGGAATGAGCAGTTCTTC
>-|TRBJ2-2|TRBV9|-
CASSVATPGNTGELFF
TGTGCCAGCAGCGTAGCTACCCCAGGGAACACCGGGGAGCTGTTTTTT
>-|TRBJ2-3|TRBV6-5|-
CASSLDTDTQYF
TGTGCCAGCAGTTTAGATACAGATACGCAGTATTTT
>-|TRBJ2-7|TRBV7-8|-
CASSLAQGGSDEQYF
TGTGCCAGCAGCTTAGCGCAGGGAGGAAGCGACGAGCAGTACTTC
>-|TRBJ2-1|TRBV14|TRBD1
CASSPTQGAQDEQFF
TGTGCCAGCAGCCCGACACAGGGGGCGCAGGATGAGCAGTTCTTC
>-|TRBJ2-4|TRBV9|TRBD2
CASSGGGGGAQYF
TGTGCCAGCAGCGGAGGCGGCGGGGGGGCTCAGTACTTC
>-|TRBJ2-3|TRBV7-8|-
CASSLIHRDTQYF
TGTGCCAGCAGCTTGATACACAGGGATACGCAGTATTTT
>-|TRBJ2-5|TRBV28|TRBD1
CASRGYRGLGETQYF
TGTGCCAGCAGGGGGTACAGGGGGCTGGGGGAGACCCAGTACTTC
>-|TRBJ2-1|TRBV2|-
CARGLGSNEQFF
TGTGCCAGAGGACTGGGATCCAATGAGCAGTTCTTC
>few|TRBJ1-4|TRBV18|TRBD1
CASSPVHPTGSTNEKLFF
TGTGCCAGCTCACCAGTGCATCCGACAGGGTCAACTAATGAAAAACTGTTTTTT
>-|TRBJ2-5|TRBV7-8|TRBD2
CASSLNAGGLGGETQYF
TGTGCCAGCAGCTTAAACGCGGGAGGACTCGGGGGCGAGACCCAGTACTTC
>-|TRBJ1-6|TRBV19|-
CASRLQSSYNSPLHF
TGTGCCAGTCGACTCCAGAGCTCCTATAATTCACCCCTCCACTTT